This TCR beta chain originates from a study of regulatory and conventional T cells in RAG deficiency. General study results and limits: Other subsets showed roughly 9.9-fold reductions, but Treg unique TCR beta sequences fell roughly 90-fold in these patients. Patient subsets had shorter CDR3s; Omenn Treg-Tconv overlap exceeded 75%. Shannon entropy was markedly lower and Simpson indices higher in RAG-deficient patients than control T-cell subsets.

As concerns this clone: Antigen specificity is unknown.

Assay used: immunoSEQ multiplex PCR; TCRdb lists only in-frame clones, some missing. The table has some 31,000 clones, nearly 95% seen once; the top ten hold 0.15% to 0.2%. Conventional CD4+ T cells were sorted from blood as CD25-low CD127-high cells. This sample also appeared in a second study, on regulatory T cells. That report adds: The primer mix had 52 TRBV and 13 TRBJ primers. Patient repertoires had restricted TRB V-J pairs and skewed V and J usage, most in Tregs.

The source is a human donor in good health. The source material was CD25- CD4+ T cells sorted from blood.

The CDR3 here is CASSYVGTSSYNEQFF. The CDR3 DNA reads as TGTGCCAGCAGTTACGTAGGGACTAGCTCCTACAATGAGCAGTTCTTC. The genes are TRBV6-5 and TRBJ2-1, with TRBD2 matching 8 bases. J was trimmed by 0 bases and V by 2 bases; bases with no gene match: 3. CDR1 MNHEY and CDR2 SVGAGI come from the germline V gene. CDR3 length: 16 amino acids.